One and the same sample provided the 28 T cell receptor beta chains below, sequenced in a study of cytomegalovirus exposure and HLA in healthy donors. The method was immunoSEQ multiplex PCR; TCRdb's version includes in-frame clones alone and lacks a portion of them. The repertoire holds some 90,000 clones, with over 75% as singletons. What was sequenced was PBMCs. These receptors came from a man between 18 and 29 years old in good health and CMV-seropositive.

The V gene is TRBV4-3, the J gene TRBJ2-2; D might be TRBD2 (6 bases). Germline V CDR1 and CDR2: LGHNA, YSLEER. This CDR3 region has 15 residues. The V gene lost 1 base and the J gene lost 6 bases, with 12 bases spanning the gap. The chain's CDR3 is CASSQGRGLAGELFF. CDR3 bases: TGCGCCAGCAGCCAAGGGAGGGGTCTGGCCGGGGAGCTGTTTTTT.

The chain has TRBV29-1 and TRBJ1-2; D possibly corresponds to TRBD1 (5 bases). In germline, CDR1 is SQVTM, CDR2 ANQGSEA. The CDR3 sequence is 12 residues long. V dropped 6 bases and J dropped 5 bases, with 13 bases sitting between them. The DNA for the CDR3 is TGCAGCGTCCCCGGGGGGGGATATGGCTACACCTTC. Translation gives CSVPGGGYGYTF.

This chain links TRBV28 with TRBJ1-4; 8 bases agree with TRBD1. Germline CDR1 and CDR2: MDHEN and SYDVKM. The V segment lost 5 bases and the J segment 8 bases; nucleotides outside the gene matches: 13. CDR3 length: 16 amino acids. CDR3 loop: CASSHTPRGLGEKLFF. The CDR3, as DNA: TGTGCCAGCAGTCACACCCCCAGGGGGCTAGGAGAAAAACTGTTTTTT.

CDR3 protein: CASRSGTSFPGELFF. The CDR3, as DNA: TGTGCCAGCAGATCCGGGACTAGCTTCCCCGGGGAGCTGTTTTTT. This rearrangement joins TRBV28 to TRBJ2-2; 9 bases match TRBD2. V shed 6 bases and J 6 bases; nucleotides not matched to a gene: 8. Germline V CDR1 and CDR2: MDHEN, SYDVKM. CDR3 length: 15 residues.

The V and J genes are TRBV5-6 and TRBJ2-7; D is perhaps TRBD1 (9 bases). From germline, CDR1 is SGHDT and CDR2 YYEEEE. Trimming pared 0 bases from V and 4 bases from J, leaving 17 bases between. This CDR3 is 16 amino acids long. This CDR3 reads CASSLVAGQGLYEQYF. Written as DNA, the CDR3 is TGTGCCAGCAGCTTGGTAGCGGGACAGGGATTATACGAGCAGTACTTC.

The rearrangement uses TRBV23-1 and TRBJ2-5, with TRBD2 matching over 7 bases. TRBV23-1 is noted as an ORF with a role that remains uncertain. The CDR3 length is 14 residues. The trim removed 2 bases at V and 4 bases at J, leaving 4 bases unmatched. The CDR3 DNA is TGCGCCAGCAGTCAAGACCGGGGGGTAGAGACCCAGTACTTC. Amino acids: CASSQDRGVETQYF.

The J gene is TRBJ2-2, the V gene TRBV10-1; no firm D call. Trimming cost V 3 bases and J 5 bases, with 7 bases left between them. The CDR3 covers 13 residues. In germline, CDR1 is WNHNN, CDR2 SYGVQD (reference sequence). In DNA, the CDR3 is TGCGCCAGCAGTGAAGTGCGGACCGGGGAGCTGTTTTTT. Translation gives CASSEVRTGELFF.

CDR3: CASSGSIGGGRTDTQYF. CDR3 nucleotide sequence: TGTGCCAGCAGCGGTAGTATTGGCGGGGGGCGTACAGATACGCAGTATTTT. The V gene is TRBV7-2, the J gene TRBJ2-3, with 8 bases identical to TRBD2. CDR1 SGHTA and CDR2 FQGNSA come from the germline V gene. CDR3 length equals 17 residues. V was pared by 5 bases and J by 3 bases, with 13 bases of the junction left unmatched.

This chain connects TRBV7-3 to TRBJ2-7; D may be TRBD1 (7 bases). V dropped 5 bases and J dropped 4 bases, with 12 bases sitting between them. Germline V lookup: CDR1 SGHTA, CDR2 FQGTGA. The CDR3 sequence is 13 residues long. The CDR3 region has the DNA TGTGCCAGCAGCGCGGGACAGTTTTACGAGCAGTACTTC. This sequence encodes CASSAGQFYEQYF.

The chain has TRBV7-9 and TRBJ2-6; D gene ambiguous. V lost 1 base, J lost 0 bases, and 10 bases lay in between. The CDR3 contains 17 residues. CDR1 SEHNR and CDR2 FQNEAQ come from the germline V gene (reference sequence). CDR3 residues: CASSLVVESSGANVLTF. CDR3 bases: TGTGCCAGCAGCTTAGTAGTGGAGTCCTCTGGGGCCAACGTCCTGACTTTC.

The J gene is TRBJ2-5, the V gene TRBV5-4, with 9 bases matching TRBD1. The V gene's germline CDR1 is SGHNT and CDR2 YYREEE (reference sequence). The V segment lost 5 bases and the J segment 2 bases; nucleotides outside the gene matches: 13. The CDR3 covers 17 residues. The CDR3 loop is CASSDGTGYMGQETQYF. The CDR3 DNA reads TGTGCCAGCAGTGACGGGACAGGGTATATGGGGCAAGAGACCCAGTACTTC.

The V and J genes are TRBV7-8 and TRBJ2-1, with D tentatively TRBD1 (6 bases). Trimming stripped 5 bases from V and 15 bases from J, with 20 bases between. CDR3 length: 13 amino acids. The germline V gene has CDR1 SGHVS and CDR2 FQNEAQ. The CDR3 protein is CASSLTTEDSGFF. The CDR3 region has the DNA TGTGCCAGCAGCCTAACGACCGAGGACAGTGGGTTCTTC.

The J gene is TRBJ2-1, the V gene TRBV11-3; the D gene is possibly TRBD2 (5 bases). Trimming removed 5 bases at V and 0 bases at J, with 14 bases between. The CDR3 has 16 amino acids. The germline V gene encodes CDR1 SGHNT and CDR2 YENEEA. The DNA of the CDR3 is TGTGCCAGCAGCCCGGTCCAGCGGAGCTCCTACAATGAGCAGTTCTTC. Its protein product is CASSPVQRSSYNEQFF.

CDR3: CASSTGTGISEQYF. CDR3 coding DNA: TGCGCCAGCAGCACCGGGACAGGGATTAGCGAGCAGTACTTC. The V and J genes are TRBV5-1 and TRBJ2-7, with 9 bases aligning to TRBD1. This CDR3 has 14 amino acids. With V trimmed by 4 bases and J by 6 bases, 8 bases remained unmatched. Germline V gene lookup returns CDR1 SGHRS and CDR2 YFSETQ.

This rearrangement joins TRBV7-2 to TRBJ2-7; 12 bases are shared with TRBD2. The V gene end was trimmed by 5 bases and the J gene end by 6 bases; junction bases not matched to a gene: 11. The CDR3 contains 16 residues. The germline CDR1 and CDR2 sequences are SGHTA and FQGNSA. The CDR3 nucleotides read TGTGCCAGCAGCCAATGGGCGACTAGCGGGAGTTTCGAGCAGTACTTC. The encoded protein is CASSQWATSGSFEQYF. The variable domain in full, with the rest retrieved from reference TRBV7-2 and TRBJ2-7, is GAGVSQSPSNKVTEKGKDVELRCDPISGHTALYWYRQSLGQGLEFLIYFQGNSAPDKSGLPSDRFSAERTGGSVSTLTIQRTQQEDSAVYLCASSQWATSGSFEQYFGPGTRLTVT.

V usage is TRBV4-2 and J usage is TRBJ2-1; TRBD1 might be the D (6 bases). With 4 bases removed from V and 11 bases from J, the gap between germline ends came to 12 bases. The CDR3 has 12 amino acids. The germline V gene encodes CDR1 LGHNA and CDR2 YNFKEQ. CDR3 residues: CASSPRQDKQFF. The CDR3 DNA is TGTGCCAGCAGCCCTCGACAGGACAAGCAGTTCTTC.

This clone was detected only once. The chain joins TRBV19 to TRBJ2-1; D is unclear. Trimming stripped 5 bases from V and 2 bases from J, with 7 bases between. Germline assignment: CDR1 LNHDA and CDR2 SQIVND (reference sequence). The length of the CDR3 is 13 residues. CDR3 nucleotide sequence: TGTGCCAGTAGTTCCGGTACCTACAATGAGCAGTTCTTC. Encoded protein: CASSSGTYNEQFF.

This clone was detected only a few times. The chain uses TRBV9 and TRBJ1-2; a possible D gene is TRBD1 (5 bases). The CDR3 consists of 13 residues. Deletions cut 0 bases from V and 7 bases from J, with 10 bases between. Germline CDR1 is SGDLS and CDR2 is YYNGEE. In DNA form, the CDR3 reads TGTGCCAGCAGCGTAGAAGGGGCGCGTGGCTACACCTTC. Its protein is CASSVEGARGYTF.

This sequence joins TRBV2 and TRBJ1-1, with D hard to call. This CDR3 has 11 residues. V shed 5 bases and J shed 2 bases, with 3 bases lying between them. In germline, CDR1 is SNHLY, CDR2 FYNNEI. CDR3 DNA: TGTGCCAGCAGTCTCAACACTGAAGCTTTCTTT. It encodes CASSLNTEAFF.

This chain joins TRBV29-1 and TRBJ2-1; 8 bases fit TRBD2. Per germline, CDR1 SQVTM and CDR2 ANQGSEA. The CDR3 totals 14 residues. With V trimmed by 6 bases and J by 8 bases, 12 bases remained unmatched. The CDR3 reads CSVSGLVNSDEQFF. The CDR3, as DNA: TGCAGCGTGTCGGGACTAGTCAATAGTGATGAGCAGTTCTTC.

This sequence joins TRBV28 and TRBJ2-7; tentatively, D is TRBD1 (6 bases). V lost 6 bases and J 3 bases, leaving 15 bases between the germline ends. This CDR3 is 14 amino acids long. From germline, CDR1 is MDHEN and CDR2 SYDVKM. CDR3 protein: CASSQPTGNYEQYF. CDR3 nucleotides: TGTGCCAGCAGCCAACCTACAGGGAACTACGAGCAGTACTTC.

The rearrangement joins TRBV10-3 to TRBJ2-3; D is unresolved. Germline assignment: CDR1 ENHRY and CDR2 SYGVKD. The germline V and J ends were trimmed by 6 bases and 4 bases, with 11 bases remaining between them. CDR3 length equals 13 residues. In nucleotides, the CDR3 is TGTGCCATCAGAACGGGTATGGCAGATACGCAGTATTTT. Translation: CAIRTGMADTQYF.

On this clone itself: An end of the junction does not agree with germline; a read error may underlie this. The CDR3 region has the DNA TGTGCCAGCAGCCTAGCGGACAGGCTGGTGACAGATACGCAGTATTTT. Its protein is CASSLADRLVTDTQYF. V and J are TRBV7-2 and TRBJ2-3; D possibly matches TRBD1 or TRBD2 (7 bases each). CDR1 and CDR2 (germline): SGHTA, FQGNSA. There are 16 residues in the CDR3. The full variable domain, in which reference TRBV7-2 and TRBJ2-3 provide the parts outside the CDR3, is GAGVSQSPSNKVTEKGKDVELRCDPISGHTALYWYRQSLGQGLEFLIYFQGNSAPDKSGLPSDRFSAERTGGSVSTLTIQRTQQEDSAVYLCASSLADRLVTDTQYFGPGTRLTVL.

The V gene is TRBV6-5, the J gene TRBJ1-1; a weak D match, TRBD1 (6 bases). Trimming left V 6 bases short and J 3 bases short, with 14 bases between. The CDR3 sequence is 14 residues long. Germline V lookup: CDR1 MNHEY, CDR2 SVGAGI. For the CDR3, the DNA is TGTGCCAGCAGGAGTATAGACAGGCACACTGAAGCTTTCTTT. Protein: CASRSIDRHTEAFF.

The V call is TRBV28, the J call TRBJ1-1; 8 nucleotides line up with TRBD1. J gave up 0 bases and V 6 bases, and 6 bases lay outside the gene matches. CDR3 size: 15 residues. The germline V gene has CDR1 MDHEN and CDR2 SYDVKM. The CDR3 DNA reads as TGTGCCAGCAGCAAACCGGGACAGGTGAACACTGAAGCTTTCTTT. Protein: CASSKPGQVNTEAFF.

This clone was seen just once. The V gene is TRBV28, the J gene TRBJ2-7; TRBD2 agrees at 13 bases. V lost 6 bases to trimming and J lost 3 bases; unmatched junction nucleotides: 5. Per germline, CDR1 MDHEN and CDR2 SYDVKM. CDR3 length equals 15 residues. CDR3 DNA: TGTGCCAGCAGACGACGGACTAGCGGGAGCTACGAGCAGTACTTC. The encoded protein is CASRRRTSGSYEQYF.

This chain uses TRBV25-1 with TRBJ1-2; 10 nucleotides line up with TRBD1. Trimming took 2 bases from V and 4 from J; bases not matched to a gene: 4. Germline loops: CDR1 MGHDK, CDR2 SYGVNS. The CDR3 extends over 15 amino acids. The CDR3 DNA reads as TGTGCCAGCAGTGAAGCGACAGGGGGCGGCTATGGCTACACCTTC. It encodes CASSEATGGGYGYTF.

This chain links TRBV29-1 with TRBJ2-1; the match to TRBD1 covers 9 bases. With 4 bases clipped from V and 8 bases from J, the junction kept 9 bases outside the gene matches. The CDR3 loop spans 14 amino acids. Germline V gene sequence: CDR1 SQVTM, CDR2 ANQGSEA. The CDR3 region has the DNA TGCAGCGTTGTCTGGGGGGACAGGGCGGATGAGCAGTTCTTC. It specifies CSVVWGDRADEQFF.